This T cell receptor beta chain was sequenced during a study of long-term antiretroviral therapy in people with HIV. Study in general: The earliest samples predate the 2015 immediate-ART recommendation by about a decade.

CDR1 and CDR2 (germline): SGDLS, YYNGEE. This CDR3 contains 14 residues. V was cut by 0 bases and J by 2 bases, with 8 bases left in between. General study points: Post-ART diversity increased but stayed below transplant donor controls. Pre-ART expanded TRB clones stayed dominant throughout, though often decreasing after ART.

Turning to this clone: Its specificity is unknown.

The run of the v3.0 immunoSEQ assay was at survey level. Sequencing targeted roughly 40,000-50,000 T-cell genomes per sample. Sequencing was performed with immunoSEQ multiplex PCR; in TCRdb, only in-frame clones are kept and a portion is missing. Of around 17,000 clones listed, roughly 96% were seen once; the top ten hold 1.2% to 1.5%. The sample here was unsorted PBMCs, taken approximately 11 years after starting antiretroviral therapy. V and J are TRBV9 and TRBJ1-2; tentatively, D is TRBD1 (5 bases). The sequence derives from a man aged 30-40 years with HIV. The CDR3 reads CASSVDGTNYGYTF. The DNA of the CDR3 is TGTGCCAGCAGCGTAGACGGGACCAACTATGGCTACACCTTC. The variable domain in full, completed from reference TRBV9 and TRBJ1-2, reads DSGVTQTPKHLITATGQRVTLRCSPRSGDLSVYWYQQSLDQGLQFLIQYYNGEERAKGNILERFSAQQFPDLHSELNLSSLELGDSALYFCASSVDGTNYGYTFGSGTRLTVV.